Listed below are T cell receptor beta chains from one sample, sequenced in a study of CD8+ T cells in alopecia areata. The method was immunoSEQ multiplex PCR; TCRdb's version includes in-frame clones alone and lacks a portion of them. The sample contains about 42,000 clones, about 71% of which appear only once. The sample consisted of CD8+ T cells sorted from blood, taken at week 4, from a patient treated with tofacitinib. The source is a human donor with alopecia areata. CDR3s include the opening cysteine and the closing phenylalanine or tryptophan. Each record gives: J gene, clone size, D gene, V gene, CDR3 protein, CDR3 DNA. D genes are given only for firm matches. A clone size is listed for some rows: how often the clone was seen (once, few, many), or a class if it is expanded.

TRBJ2-7,-,-,TRBV6-1,CASSDRAPYEQYF,TGTGCCAGCAGTGATCGAGCCCCCTACGAGCAGTACTTC
TRBJ1-6,few,-,TRBV23-1,CASTRGLWGMWPLHF,TGCGCCAGCACCCGGGGACTTTGGGGAATGTGGCCCCTCCACTTT
TRBJ2-5,-,-,TRBV15,CATSRDRGLETQYF,TGTGCCACCAGCAGAGATCGGGGACTTGAGACCCAGTACTTC
TRBJ2-5,-,TRBD2,TRBV2,CASSSGGDETQYF,TGTGCCAGCTCTAGCGGGGGGGATGAGACCCAGTACTTC
TRBJ2-1,-,-,TRBV13,CASSFRDDNEQFF,TGTGCCAGCAGCTTCAGGGATGACAATGAGCAGTTCTTC
TRBJ2-7,-,-,TRBV5-6,CASSLARSPTFYEQYF,TGTGCCAGCAGCTTGGCCAGGAGCCCCACCTTCTACGAGCAGTACTTC
TRBJ2-7,few,-,TRBV7-9,CASSLGVGGTYEQYF,TGTGCCAGCAGCTTAGGAGTTGGAGGAACCTACGAGCAGTACTTC
TRBJ2-5,-,-,TRBV28,CASSLGVKSTQYF,TGTGCCAGCAGTTTAGGGGTTAAATCGACCCAGTACTTC
TRBJ2-7,-,TRBD1,TRBV5-6,CASSLGTGAYEQYF,TGTGCCAGCAGCTTGGGGACAGGGGCCTACGAGCAGTACTTC
TRBJ2-7,-,-,TRBV30,CAWTSSYEQYF,TGTGCCTGGACGAGCTCCTACGAGCAGTACTTC
TRBJ2-7,few,TRBD1,TRBV29-1,CSVRAGDRGREQYF,TGCAGCGTTCGTGCCGGGGACAGGGGGAGGGAGCAGTACTTC
TRBJ2-6,few,TRBD2,TRBV29-1,CSCRGGSDSGANVLTF,TGCAGCTGCCGGGGGGGATCGGACTCTGGGGCCAACGTCCTGACTTTC
TRBJ2-7,-,-,TRBV30,CAWSVTGIYEQYF,TGTGCCTGGAGTGTAACGGGGATCTACGAGCAGTACTTC
TRBJ2-1,-,TRBD1,TRBV29-1,CSARTGGSYNEQFF,TGCAGCGCCCGGACAGGGGGAAGCTACAATGAGCAGTTCTTC
TRBJ1-1,-,TRBD1,TRBV29-1,CSVDAGTAGGEAFF,TGCAGCGTTGATGCAGGGACAGCCGGGGGTGAAGCTTTCTTT
TRBJ2-7,-,TRBD2,TRBV30,CAWTSAGESYEQYF,TGTGCCTGGACCTCAGCGGGGGAGTCCTACGAGCAGTACTTC
TRBJ2-2,-,-,TRBV29-1,CSVQLGDPTGELFF,TGCAGCGTACAATTGGGGGACCCCACCGGGGAGCTGTTTTTT
TRBJ2-1,-,-,TRBV27,CASSPQLLTAKYNEQFF,TGTGCCAGCAGTCCGCAGTTACTGACAGCCAAGTACAATGAGCAGTTCTTC
TRBJ2-7,-,-,TRBV7-6,CASSLASTYEQYF,TGTGCCAGCAGCTTAGCCAGCACCTACGAGCAGTACTTC
TRBJ2-6,few,-,TRBV30,CAWSGSSGANVLTF,TGTGCCTGGAGTGGCTCATCTGGGGCCAACGTCCTGACTTTC
TRBJ2-7,-,TRBD1,TRBV7-8,CASSIDRDPFYEQYF,TGTGCCAGCAGCATCGACAGGGACCCGTTCTACGAGCAGTACTTC
TRBJ1-5,-,-,TRBV29-1,CSGGGSHNQPQHF,TGCAGCGGCGGGGGCTCCCACAATCAGCCCCAGCATTTT
TRBJ2-3,few,TRBD1,TRBV10-3,CAIWTGGGADTQYF,TGTGCCATCTGGACAGGGGGCGGAGCAGATACGCAGTATTTT
TRBJ2-5,-,-,TRBV30,CAWSDLAAIQHETQYF,TGTGCCTGGAGCGACCTTGCGGCCATACAACACGAGACCCAGTACTTC
TRBJ1-5,few,TRBD1,TRBV2,CASSDGQGPQPQHF,TGTGCCAGCAGCGACGGACAGGGACCTCAGCCCCAGCATTTT
TRBJ1-2,-,-,TRBV29-1,CSVASQYGYTF,TGCAGCGTTGCCTCACAGTATGGCTACACCTTC
TRBJ2-6,-,-,TRBV5-1,CASSQDGSSGANVLTF,TGCGCCAGCAGCCAAGATGGGAGCTCTGGGGCCAACGTCCTGACTTTC
TRBJ2-7,once,TRBD2,TRBV4-3,CASSQVLAGDEQYF,TGCGCCAGCAGCCAAGTATTAGCGGGGGACGAGCAGTACTTC
TRBJ2-3,-,TRBD2,TRBV12-5,CASGSSGGVDTDTQYF,TGTGCTAGTGGTTCTAGCGGGGGGGTCGACACAGATACGCAGTATTTT
TRBJ2-1,once,-,TRBV29-1,CSVERPTTGTITREQFF,TGCAGCGTTGAAAGGCCGACCACCGGGACAATAACGCGTGAGCAGTTCTTC
TRBJ2-4,-,-,TRBV29-1,CSVESPIAKNIQYF,TGCAGCGTTGAAAGCCCAATAGCCAAAAACATTCAGTACTTC
TRBJ2-1,-,-,TRBV7-2,CASATRRGGYNEQFF,TGTGCCAGCGCGACGAGGCGGGGAGGATACAATGAGCAGTTCTTC
TRBJ1-2,once,TRBD1,TRBV4-3,CASSQLDREDYGYTF,TGCGCCAGCAGCCAGCTGGACAGGGAGGACTATGGCTACACCTTC
TRBJ1-1,-,-,TRBV4-3,CASSQVEGDTEAFF,TGCGCCAGCAGCCAAGTTGAAGGGGACACTGAAGCTTTCTTT
TRBJ1-2,few,-,TRBV10-1,CASSATGSYGYTF,TGCGCCAGCAGCGCGACAGGTTCTTATGGCTACACCTTC
TRBJ1-1,-,-,TRBV30,CAWSLGDNEAFF,TGTGCCTGGAGTTTAGGGGATAATGAAGCTTTCTTT